This T cell receptor (beta chain) was recorded in a study of cytomegalovirus exposure and HLA in healthy donors. Study-wide results and caveats: Sequencing depth across donors, presence/absence analyses assumed, was roughly uniform. Versus the roughly 700-donor mean, an Asian-associated ancestry cluster reportedly showed fewer N-insertions in a later analysis. Investigators reported about 160 TCR beta chains as tied to cytomegalovirus.

The PCR ran on 60 Vbeta and 13 Jbeta primers. Profiling relied on immunoSEQ multiplex PCR, and the TCRdb table lists in-frame clones only, not all of them. The sample has approximately 70,000 clones; about 70% are singletons. The germline V gene encodes CDR1 SGDLS and CDR2 YYNGEE. Trimming pared 4 bases from V and 3 bases from J, leaving 14 bases between. The CDR3 has 15 amino acids. On this clone itself: Its target is unknown.

Sequencing was performed on PBMCs. This receptor was obtained from a man in his forties in good health and CMV-seropositive. The V call is TRBV9, the J call TRBJ1-5; D gene unclear. CDR3 sequence reads: CASSPSGLNNQPQHF. The CDR3 DNA follows: TGTGCCAGCAGCCCTTCGGGGTTGAACAATCAGCCCCAGCATTTT.